The TCR beta chain under discussion was sequenced for a study of T cells in Graves' hyperthyroidism and ophthalmopathy. With duration under 3 months, ophthalmopathy was active: Clinical Activity Score at least 3, NOSPECS at least 4. Template material for amplifying TCR beta CDR3 regions consisted of RNA transcripts. TCR CDR3 underwent first-round RT-PCR with the HTBI primer set. TCRdb re-called the multiplex PCR reads through MiXCR, storing one row per CDR3 protein. The table includes 600,000 or so distinct CDR3 sequences, roughly 15% detected once. This clonotype was seen repeatedly, ten times or more. Sequencing was carried out using blood. The TCR originated in a woman in her fifties or sixties with Graves' ophthalmopathy.

CDR3 nucleotides: TGTGCCAGCAGTTACTCGCTAGCTAGCCCCGGGGAGCTGTTTTTT. Protein: CASSYSLASPGELFF. V gene TRBV6-5 combines with J gene TRBJ2-2; tentative D call: TRBD2 (5 bases). V was pared by 0 bases and J by 6 bases, with 11 bases between. Per the germline V gene, CDR1 is MNHEY and CDR2 is SVGAGI. The CDR3 sequence is 15 residues long.